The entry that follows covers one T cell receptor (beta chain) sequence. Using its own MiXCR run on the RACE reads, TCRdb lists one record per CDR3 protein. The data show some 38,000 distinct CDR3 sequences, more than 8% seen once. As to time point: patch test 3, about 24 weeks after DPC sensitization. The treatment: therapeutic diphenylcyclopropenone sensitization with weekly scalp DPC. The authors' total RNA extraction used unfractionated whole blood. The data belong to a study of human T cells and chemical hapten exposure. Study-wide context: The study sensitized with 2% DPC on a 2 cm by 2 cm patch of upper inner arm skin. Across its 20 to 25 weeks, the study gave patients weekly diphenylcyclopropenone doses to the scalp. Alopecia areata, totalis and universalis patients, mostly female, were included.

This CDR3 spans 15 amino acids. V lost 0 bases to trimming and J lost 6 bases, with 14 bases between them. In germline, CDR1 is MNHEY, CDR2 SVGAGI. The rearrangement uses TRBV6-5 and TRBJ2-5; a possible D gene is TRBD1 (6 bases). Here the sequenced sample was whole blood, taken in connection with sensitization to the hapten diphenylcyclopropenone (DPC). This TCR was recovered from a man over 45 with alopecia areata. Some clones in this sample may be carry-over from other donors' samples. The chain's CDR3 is CASSYSGQRIQTQYF. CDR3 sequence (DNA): TGTGCCAGCAGTTACTCAGGACAGCGGATACAGACCCAGTACTTC.